These 23 T cell receptor beta chains originate from one sample sequenced in a study of T-cell memory formation after mild COVID-19. TCRdb reprocessed the 5' RACE reads via MiXCR and lists one record per CDR3 protein. This repertoire shows hundreds of thousands of distinct CDR3 sequences, more than 15% found once; its top ten account for approximately 12%. Sequencing was done on a sample of PBMCs or a T cell subset sorted from them (not recorded which). These receptors came from an adult woman who had mild COVID-19 (a few samples of this study predate the infection). Cell type and time point are not known.

This clonotype was observed a few times. This chain links TRBV4-3 with TRBJ2-7; the match to TRBD2 covers 11 bases. This CDR3 spans 15 amino acids. The V gene end was trimmed by 2 bases and the J gene end by 3 bases; junction bases not matched to a gene: 3. The germline V gene encodes CDR1 LGHNA and CDR2 YSLEER. The CDR3 protein is CASSQPGLAVYEQYF. The CDR3 region has the DNA TGCGCCAGCAGCCAACCGGGACTAGCGGTCTACGAGCAGTACTTC.

This clonotype came up a few times. The CDR3 DNA is TGTGCCAGCAGCTTGGAAGGGACAGGGCTGGTCTACGAGCAGTACTTC. Encoded protein: CASSLEGTGLVYEQYF. J is TRBJ2-7 and V is TRBV5-5; 9 bases align to TRBD1. The CDR3 has 16 residues. CDR1 SGHKS and CDR2 YYEKEE come from the germline V gene (reference sequence). Germline trimming cut 0 bases from V and 3 bases from J; bases unmatched to any gene: 7.

This clonotype occurred a few times. The chain uses TRBV18 and TRBJ2-7; a weak D match, TRBD2 (6 bases). The CDR3 sequence is 14 residues long. V was shortened by 0 bases and J by 0 bases, with 6 bases between the two germline ends. CDR1 is KGHSH and CDR2 is LQKENI in the germline V gene. DNA for the CDR3: TGTGCCAGCTCACCACCGGGGGGCTCCTACGAGCAGTACTTC. Translating gives CASSPPGGSYEQYF.

This clonotype occurred many times. CDR3 coding DNA: TGTGCCAGTAGCGGGAGCTCCTACAATGAGCAGTTCTTC. This encodes CASSGSSYNEQFF. The chain carries TRBV6-2 or TRBV6-3 and TRBJ2-1, with 9 bases identical to TRBD2. Germline CDR1 MNHEY, CDR2 SVGEGT. V gave up 9 bases and J gave up 0 bases; unmatched junction bases: 0. This CDR3 has 13 residues.

This clonotype is a singleton in its sample. The gene calls are TRBV18 and TRBJ1-3, with D hard to call. The CDR3 is 15 amino acids. The germline V gene has CDR1 KGHSH and CDR2 LQKENI. Deletions cut 1 base from V and 8 bases from J, with 15 bases between. CDR3: CASSPLLYGQDTIYF. The CDR3 region has the DNA TGTGCCAGCTCACCACTGCTTTACGGTCAGGACACCATATATTTT.

This clonotype came up a few times. The genes are TRBV27 and TRBJ1-2, with 8 bases fitting TRBD1. V shed 5 bases, J shed 0 bases, and the junction held 14 bases outside the gene matches. There are 18 residues in the CDR3. Germline values: CDR1 MNHEY, CDR2 SMNVEV (reference sequence). CDR3: CASSPSGGRLFANYGYTF. DNA for the CDR3: TGTGCCAGCAGTCCGTCAGGGGGCCGGCTCTTTGCTAACTATGGCTACACCTTC.

J is TRBJ1-1 and V is TRBV7-6; 8 bases agree with TRBD1. V gave up 7 bases and J gave up 3 bases; unmatched junction bases: 4. The CDR3 runs to 13 residues. Germline V lookup: CDR1 SGHVS, CDR2 FNYEAQ. This CDR3 is CASTRGQDTEAFF. As DNA, the CDR3 is TGTGCCAGCACCAGGGGGCAGGACACTGAAGCTTTCTTT.

This clonotype appeared a few times. V is TRBV4-1 and J is TRBJ2-5; 11 bases map to TRBD2. V was pared by 4 bases and J by 0 bases, with 16 bases of the junction left unmatched. The V gene's germline CDR1 is MGHRA and CDR2 YSYEKL. This CDR3 has 20 residues. CDR3 in DNA: TGCGCCAGCAGCCGAACCACGCTAGGACTAGCGGGCGCGTACCAAGAGACCCAGTACTTC. Amino acids: CASSRTTLGLAGAYQETQYF.

This clonotype was seen once. The DNA of the CDR3 is TGCAGTGCTAGGCTGCAACGAACAGATACGCAGTATTTT. This encodes CSARLQRTDTQYF. The chain couples TRBV20-1 to TRBJ2-3; no definite D call. The ends were cut back, 3 bases at V and 3 bases at J, with 10 bases in the middle. The CDR3 runs 13 residues. The germline V gene encodes CDR1 DFQATT and CDR2 SNEGSKA (reference sequence).

This chain uses TRBV20-1 with TRBJ1-4, with 7 nucleotides matching TRBD1. This CDR3 is 13 amino acids long. Germline loops: CDR1 DFQATT, CDR2 SNEGSKA (reference sequence). V lost 1 base and J lost 8; bases outside the gene matches: 4. The CDR3 DNA follows: TGCAGTGCTAGAGGGGACAGTGGGGAAAAACTGTTTTTT. Its protein is CSARGDSGEKLFF.

The gene calls are TRBV5-1 and TRBJ2-3; D ambiguous. V shed 2 bases and J shed 2 bases, with 12 bases lying between them. The germline V gene encodes CDR1 SGHRS and CDR2 YFSETQ. There are 15 residues in the CDR3. This CDR3 is CASSLLGYSTDTQYF. The CDR3, as DNA: TGCGCCAGCAGCTTACTGGGGTATTCCACAGATACGCAGTATTTT.

The chain carries TRBV2 and TRBJ2-1, with a weak D call TRBD2 (6 bases). Germline V gives CDR1 SNHLY, CDR2 FYNNEI. CDR3 length: 15 residues. Trimming removed 6 bases from V and 4 bases from J, with 16 bases in between. The CDR3 bases are TGTGCCAGCAGCCTCCGGGACTTACAATACAATGAGCAGTTCTTC. Translation gives CASSLRDLQYNEQFF.

In this sample, this clonotype turned up a few times. The V call is TRBV4-2, the J call TRBJ2-1; TRBD1 might be the D (6 bases). The germline V gene encodes CDR1 LGHNA and CDR2 YNFKEQ. This CDR3 contains 17 residues. Trimming shortened V by 0 bases and J by 6 bases, and 18 bases separated the two germline ends. The CDR3 protein is CASSQDLSDRALNEQFF. As DNA, the CDR3 is TGTGCCAGCAGCCAAGATCTGTCGGACAGAGCACTCAATGAGCAGTTCTTC.

At least ten counts were recorded for this clonotype. The chain joins TRBV12-3 or TRBV12-4 to TRBJ2-7, with 9 bases fitting TRBD1. V shed 6 bases and J 4 bases; nucleotides not matched to a gene: 7. The CDR3 covers 14 residues. The CDR3 is CASRTTGGRYEQYF. CDR3 nucleotides: TGTGCCAGCAGGACAACAGGGGGCAGGTACGAGCAGTACTTC.

The rearrangement uses TRBV5-6 and TRBJ2-2; D might be TRBD1 (6 bases). Trimming shortened V by 3 bases and J by 1 base, and 13 bases separated the two germline ends. Germline CDR1 is SGHDT and CDR2 is YYEEEE. There are 16 residues in the CDR3. The CDR3 loop reads CASSWALGGNTGELFF. The CDR3 nucleotides read TGTGCCAGCAGCTGGGCCCTAGGGGGGAACACCGGGGAGCTGTTTTTT.

The sample holds many counts of this clonotype. The DNA of the CDR3 is TGCGCCAGCACCGAATCCGGGAGGCAGTACTTC. Its protein product is CASTESGRQYF. The rearrangement uses TRBV5-1 and TRBJ2-7; D is possibly TRBD2 (6 bases). CDR3 length: 11 amino acids. Trimming removed 6 bases at V and 9 bases at J, with 13 bases between. The germline V gene has CDR1 SGHRS and CDR2 YFSETQ.

This clonotype was counted ten times or more. The CDR3 sequence: CASSLLPGLAGDWYNEQFF. CDR3 sequence (DNA): TGCGCCAGCAGCCTCCTCCCAGGACTAGCGGGGGATTGGTACAATGAGCAGTTCTTC. The rearrangement joins TRBV4-1 to TRBJ2-1; TRBD2 matches 13 bases. This CDR3 comprises 19 residues. Losses at the gene ends were 4 bases for V and 4 bases for J; bases not matched to a gene: 13. Germline V CDR1 and CDR2: MGHRA, YSYEKL.

The genes are TRBV15 and TRBJ1-2; 8 bases fit TRBD1. The germline V gene has CDR1 LNHNV and CDR2 YYDKDF (reference sequence). The CDR3 is 15 residues long. V lost 0 bases to trimming and J lost 8 bases; unmatched junction nucleotides: 8. The CDR3 DNA reads TGTGCCACCAGCAGAGAACGACAGGGGCTCGGAGGCTACACCTTC. Protein sequence: CATSRERQGLGGYTF.

This clonotype has a handful of counts. This chain uses TRBV11-3 with TRBJ2-4; D perhaps matches TRBD2 (6 bases). This CDR3 has 16 amino acids. The germline V gene encodes CDR1 SGHNT and CDR2 YENEEA. Between the trimmed V and J ends, which lost 1 base and 3 bases, there was a span of 13 bases. CDR3 amino acids: CASSLVRGGGKNIQYF. CDR3 bases: TGTGCCAGCAGCTTAGTTCGGGGAGGAGGCAAAAACATTCAGTACTTC. Together with reference TRBV11-3 and TRBJ2-4, the CDR3 gives the full variable domain: EAGVVQSPRYKIIEKKQPVAFWCNPISGHNTLYWYLQNLGQGPELLIRYENEEAVDDSQLPKDRFSAERLKGVDSTLKIQPAELGDSAVYLCASSLVRGGGKNIQYFGAGTRLSVL.

This clonotype was picked up a small number of times. The rearrangement joins TRBV7-2 to TRBJ1-6; 11 nucleotides line up with TRBD1. Germline loops: CDR1 SGHTA, CDR2 FQGNSA. Trimming took 4 bases from V and 9 from J; bases not matched to a gene: 17. This CDR3 has 19 amino acids. The CDR3 DNA reads as TGTGCCAGCAGCTCACCGACGCTCAGAACCGGGACAGGGGGTTCACCCCTCCACTTT. Translating gives CASSSPTLRTGTGGSPLHF.

V is TRBV6-5 and J is TRBJ2-7; possibly TRBD1 for D (5 bases). The CDR3 has 17 residues. Germline loops: CDR1 MNHEY, CDR2 SVGAGI. Trimming removed 4 bases from V and 0 bases from J, with 19 bases in between. The CDR3 DNA reads as TGTGCCAGCAGTTCTCTCGGGTCAGGGAAGAGCTCCTACGAGCAGTACTTC. Translating gives CASSSLGSGKSSYEQYF.

The CDR3 spells CASSLATGFGRNNSPLHF. As DNA, the CDR3 is TGTGCCAGCAGCTTAGCTACTGGGTTCGGTCGGAATAATTCACCCCTCCACTTT. The chain is built from TRBV7-9 and TRBJ1-6; no clear D. The CDR3 is 18 amino acids. The V gene lost 0 bases and the J gene lost 5 bases, with 17 bases spanning the gap. Germline-derived CDR1 and CDR2 are SEHNR and FQNEAQ (reference sequence).

CDR3 nucleotide sequence: TGTGCCAGCCAAGAGTTTAGTTGGTCTAACGAGCAGTACTTC. Translated: CASQEFSWSNEQYF. The chain is built from TRBV6-5 and TRBJ2-7; D gene uncertain. The germline V gene has CDR1 MNHEY and CDR2 SVGAGI. This CDR3 region has 14 residues. V was shortened by 8 bases and J by 5 bases, with 19 bases between the two germline ends.